The TCR beta chain described here comes from a study of stem cell transplantation in POMP-related autoinflammatory disease. Study as a whole: Defective thymoproteasomes were hypothesized to impair CD8+ T-cell positive selection. Pre-transplant patients had naive-skewed CD4+ T cells and few CD8+ T cells.

Findings and caveats of the study: Fewer unique TRB V-J gene pairings were identified in patients with PRAID. A trend toward lower repertoire diversity and greater clonality appeared in every analyzed T-cell subset of PRAID patients.

Sequencing used immunoSEQ multiplex PCR; TCRdb keeps in-frame clones, though not all of them. In the table there are about 8,000 clones, 90% to 95% of which are singletons. PRAID featured prominent immunodeficiency. This clone was found once. Its antigen is unknown. CDR1 and CDR2 from the germline V gene are LNHDA and SQIVND (reference sequence). V lost 3 bases and J lost 0, with 9 bases in between. This CDR3 comprises 14 residues. The specimen comprised CD8+ T cells from PBMCs, sampled before stem cell transplantation. This TCR was sampled from a human donor with POMP-related autoinflammation and immune dysregulation (PRAID). The gene calls are TRBV19 and TRBJ2-7, with D perhaps given as TRBD1 or TRBD2 (5 bases each). CDR3 bases: TGTGCCAGTAGTATCGGGACGGGCTCCTACGAGCAGTACTTC. Its translation is CASSIGTGSYEQYF.